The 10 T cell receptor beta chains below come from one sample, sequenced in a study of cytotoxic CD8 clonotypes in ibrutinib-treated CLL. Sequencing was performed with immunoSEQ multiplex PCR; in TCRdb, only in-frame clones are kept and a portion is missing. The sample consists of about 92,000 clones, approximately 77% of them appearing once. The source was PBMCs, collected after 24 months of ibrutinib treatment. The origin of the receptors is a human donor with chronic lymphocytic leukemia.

This chain's CDR3 is CSVEPDQGGYTF. In DNA form, the CDR3 reads TGCAGCGTTGAACCTGACCAGGGCGGCTACACCTTC. This chain uses TRBV29-1 with TRBJ1-2, with D perhaps matching TRBD1 (5 bases). The CDR3 contains 12 residues. Germline values: CDR1 SQVTM, CDR2 ANQGSEA. Between the trimmed V and J ends, which lost 2 bases and 8 bases, there was a span of 12 bases.

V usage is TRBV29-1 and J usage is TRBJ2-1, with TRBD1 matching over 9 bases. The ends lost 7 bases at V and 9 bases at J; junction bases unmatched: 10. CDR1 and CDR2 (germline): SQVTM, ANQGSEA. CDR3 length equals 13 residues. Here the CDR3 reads CSGNRGPGLEQFF. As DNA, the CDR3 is TGCAGCGGAAACAGGGGGCCGGGGCTTGAGCAGTTCTTC.

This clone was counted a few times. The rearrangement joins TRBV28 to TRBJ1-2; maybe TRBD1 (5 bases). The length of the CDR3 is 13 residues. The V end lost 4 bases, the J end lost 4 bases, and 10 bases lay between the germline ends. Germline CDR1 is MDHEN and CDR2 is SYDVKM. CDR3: CASSSPGSYGYTF. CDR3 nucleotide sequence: TGTGCCAGCAGTTCCCCAGGGTCCTATGGCTACACCTTC.

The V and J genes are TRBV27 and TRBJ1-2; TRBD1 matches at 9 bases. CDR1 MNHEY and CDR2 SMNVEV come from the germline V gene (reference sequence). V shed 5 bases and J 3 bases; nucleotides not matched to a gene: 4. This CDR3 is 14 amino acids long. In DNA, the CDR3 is TGTGCCAGCAGTATGGGACAGGGTGACTATGGCTACACCTTC. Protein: CASSMGQGDYGYTF.

The CDR3 bases are TGCGCCAGCAGCTTGTCTAGCTGGGGCGGCACAGATACGCAGTATTTT. Its translation is CASSLSSWGGTDTQYF. The chain uses TRBV5-1 and TRBJ2-3, with D perhaps assigned TRBD1 or TRBD2 (5 bases each). Deletions cut 1 base from V and 1 base from J, with 13 bases between. The germline V gene encodes CDR1 SGHRS and CDR2 YFSETQ. This CDR3 contains 16 residues.

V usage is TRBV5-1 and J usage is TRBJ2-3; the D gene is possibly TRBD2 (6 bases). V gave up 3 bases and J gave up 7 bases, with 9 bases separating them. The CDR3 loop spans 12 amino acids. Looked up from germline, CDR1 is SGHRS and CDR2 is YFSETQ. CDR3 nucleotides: TGCGCCAGCAGCTCCGGAGGGAATACGCAGTATTTT. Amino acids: CASSSGGNTQYF.

In DNA form, the CDR3 reads TGTGCCAGTAGGGCATGGAGGGGAAATCAGCCCCAGCATTTT. Translating it yields CASRAWRGNQPQHF. The chain has TRBV19 and TRBJ1-5; D possibly corresponds to TRBD1 (5 bases). This CDR3 spans 14 amino acids. CDR1 and CDR2 (germline): LNHDA, SQIVND (reference sequence). V lost 6 bases and J 4 bases, leaving 13 bases between the germline ends.

The CDR3 spells CASSPTALDRRLYF. The DNA of the CDR3 is TGTGCCAGCTCACCAACCGCCTTGGACAGGCGTTTGTACTTC. This rearrangement joins TRBV18 to TRBJ2-7, with 7 bases aligning to TRBD1. The CDR3 is 14 amino acids. Germline V lookup: CDR1 KGHSH, CDR2 LQKENI. V shed 2 bases, J shed 12 bases, and the junction held 13 bases outside the gene matches.

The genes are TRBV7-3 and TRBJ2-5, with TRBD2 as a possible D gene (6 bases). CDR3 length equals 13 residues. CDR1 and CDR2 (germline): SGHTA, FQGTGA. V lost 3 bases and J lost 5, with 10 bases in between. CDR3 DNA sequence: TGTGCCAGCAGCTTCGTTCGGGGGGAGACCCAGTACTTC. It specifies CASSFVRGETQYF.

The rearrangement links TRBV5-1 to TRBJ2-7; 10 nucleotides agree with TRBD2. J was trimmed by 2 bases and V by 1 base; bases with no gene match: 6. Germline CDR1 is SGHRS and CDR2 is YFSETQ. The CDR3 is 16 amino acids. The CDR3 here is CASSLSPGTSAYEQYF. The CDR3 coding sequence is TGCGCCAGCAGCTTGTCCCCCGGGACTAGCGCCTACGAGCAGTACTTC.